This TCR beta chain was retrieved from a study of blood T cells in healthy people across ages. Then a second PCR, running roughly 7 to 11 cycles, was carried out with a sample-barcoded 5' primer and a J-beta primer mix. The template-switch adaptor was a 5' adaptor with 12 random nucleotides. It tagged each cDNA molecule. Every sample gave at least 3 million paired-end reads containing CDR3. One entry per CDR3 protein results from TCRdb running MiXCR on the 5' RACE reads. Here the sample spans hundreds of thousands of distinct CDR3 sequences, roughly half being singletons. V gave up 2 bases and J gave up 1 base, with 17 bases separating them. The CDR3 runs to 17 residues. Germline-derived CDR1 and CDR2 are MNHNY and SVGAGI (reference sequence). General study findings and limits: Higher diversity, along with more naive CD4+ cells, distinguished long-lived donors from aged donors.

Comments on this clonotype: Its antigen is not identified.

The sequencing sample was made of blood. The chain joins TRBV6-6 to TRBJ1-1; the D gene is possibly TRBD1 (6 bases). This clonotype originated in a man aged 60-69 years in good health. The DNA of the CDR3 is TGTGCCAGCAGTTACCCCGAAGTGGACAGCTCGAACACTGAAGCTTTCTTT. Protein: CASSYPEVDSSNTEAFF.